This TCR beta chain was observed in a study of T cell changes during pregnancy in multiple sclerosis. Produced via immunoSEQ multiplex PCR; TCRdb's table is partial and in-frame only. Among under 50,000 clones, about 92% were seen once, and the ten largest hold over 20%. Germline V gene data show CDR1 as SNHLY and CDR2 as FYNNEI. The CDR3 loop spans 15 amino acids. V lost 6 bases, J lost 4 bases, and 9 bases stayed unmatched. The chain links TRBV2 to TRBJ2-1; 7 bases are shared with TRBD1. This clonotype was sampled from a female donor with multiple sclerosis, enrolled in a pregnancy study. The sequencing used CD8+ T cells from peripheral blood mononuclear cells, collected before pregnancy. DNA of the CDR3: TGTGCCAGCAGCCTCCGGGACAGATGGTACAATGAGCAGTTCTTC. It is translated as CASSLRDRWYNEQFF.